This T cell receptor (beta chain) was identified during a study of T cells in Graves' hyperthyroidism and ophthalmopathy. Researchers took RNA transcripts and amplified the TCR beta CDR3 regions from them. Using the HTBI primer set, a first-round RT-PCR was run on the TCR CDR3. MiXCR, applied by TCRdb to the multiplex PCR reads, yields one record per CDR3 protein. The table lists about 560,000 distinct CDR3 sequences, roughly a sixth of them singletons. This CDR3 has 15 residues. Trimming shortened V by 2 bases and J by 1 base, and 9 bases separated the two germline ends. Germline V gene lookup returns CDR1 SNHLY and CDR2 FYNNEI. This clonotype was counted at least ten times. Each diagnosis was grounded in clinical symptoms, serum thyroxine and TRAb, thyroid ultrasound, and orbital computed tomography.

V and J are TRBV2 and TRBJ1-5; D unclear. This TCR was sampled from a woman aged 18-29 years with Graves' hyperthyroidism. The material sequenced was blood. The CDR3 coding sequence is TGTGCCAGCAGTGAAAGAGGGCAGAGCAATCAGCCCCAGCATTTT. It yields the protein CASSERGQSNQPQHF.